These 2 T cell receptor beta chains were all obtained from the same sample, sequenced in a study of shared clonotypes between healthy human individuals (dated by TCRdb to 2019 to 2021). The protocol used for the library was the immunoSEQ multiplex PCR assay. TCRdb re-hosts the immuneACCESS table, in-frame sequences only. Its copies lack some clones; in the studies checked, an unresolved V gene accounts for under half of them, and the cause for the rest is not known. In all, the sample holds around 2,000,000 clones, and about 95% of those were seen once. The ten largest clones capture 1% to 1.5% of the sample. CD8 naive samples were obtained by positive selection for CCR7 among CD45RO-negative cells, yielding a CD45RA+CCR7+ population from which TemRA cells were excluded. Material: naive CD8+ T cells sorted from blood. Reading the label with the study, this specimen's cell subset or site is: CD45RA+CCR7+. Receptor source: a man aged 18 to 35 in good health.

The chain carries TRBV4-1 and TRBJ2-7; 9 bases are shared with TRBD1. CDR1 and CDR2 (germline): MGHRA, YSYEKL. The CDR3 totals 15 residues. Germline trimming cut 1 base from V and 3 bases from J; bases unmatched to any gene: 4. This chain's CDR3 is CASSQGTGERYEQYF. The DNA of the CDR3 is TGCGCCAGCAGCCAAGGGACAGGGGAGCGCTACGAGCAGTACTTC.

Notes on this clone: The junction departs from germline at one end; a sequencing error may be responsible. The chain carries TRBV7-7 and TRBJ2-2; possible D gene TRBD1, 6 bases. The CDR3 length is 16 residues. The germline CDR1 and CDR2 sequences are SSHAT and FNYEAQ (reference sequence). The CDR3 region has the DNA TGTGCTAGCAGCTTAGGACCCACAGGGACCACCGGGGAGCTGTTTTTT. Residues: CASSLGPTGTTGELFF. The complete variable domain, with remaining parts taken from reference TRBV7-7 and TRBJ2-2, reads GAGVSQSPRYKVTKRGQDVTLRCDPISSHATLYWYQQALGQGPEFLTYFNYEAQPDKSGLPSDRFSAERPEGSISTLTIQRTEQRDSAMYRCASSLGPTGTTGELFFGEGSRLTVL.